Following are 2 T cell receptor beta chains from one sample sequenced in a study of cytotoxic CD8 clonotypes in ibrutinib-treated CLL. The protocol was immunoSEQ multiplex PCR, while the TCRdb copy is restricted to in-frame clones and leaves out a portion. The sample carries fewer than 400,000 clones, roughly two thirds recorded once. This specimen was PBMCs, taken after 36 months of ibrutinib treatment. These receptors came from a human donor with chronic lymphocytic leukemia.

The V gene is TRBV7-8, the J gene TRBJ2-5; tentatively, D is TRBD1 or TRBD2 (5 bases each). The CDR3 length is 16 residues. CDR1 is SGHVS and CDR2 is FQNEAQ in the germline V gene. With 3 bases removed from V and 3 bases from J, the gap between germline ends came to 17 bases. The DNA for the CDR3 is TGTGCCAGCAGCTTGGGCCTGGGACGGCTTGAAGAGACCCAGTACTTC. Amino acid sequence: CASSLGLGRLEETQYF.

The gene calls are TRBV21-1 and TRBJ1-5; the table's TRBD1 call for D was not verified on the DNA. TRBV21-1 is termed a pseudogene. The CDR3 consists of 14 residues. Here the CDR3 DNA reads TGTGCCACCTCAGGGGCAGGGGGAAATCAGCCCCAGCATTTT. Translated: CATSGAGGNQPQHF.